This T cell receptor (beta chain) is from a study of graft-versus-host responses after intestinal transplantation. Responder cells labeled with CFSE (roughly 200,000) were co-plated with irradiated stimulator cells labeled with violet dye (roughly 200,000). The table came from immunoSEQ multiplex PCR; TCRdb's copy has only in-frame clones and leaves some out. In the table there are roughly 20,000 clones, 40% to 50% of which are singletons. Germline CDR1 is SGHRS and CDR2 is YFSETQ. The junction had 8 bases not matched to a gene; V was cut back by 3 bases and J by 2 bases. The CDR3 contains 18 residues.

Source: alloreactive CD8+ T cells from a mixed lymphocyte reaction culture, taken before intestinal transplant. The subset denotes: CFSE-low proliferating T cells sorted from roughly 6-day pre-transplant mixed lymphocyte reaction (GvH or HvG direction). The V gene is TRBV5-1, the J gene TRBJ2-1; 13 nucleotides match TRBD2. This clonotype originated in a human patient who received an intestinal transplant. CDR3 amino acids: CASSYIKTSGGTYNEQFF. As DNA, the CDR3 is TGCGCCAGCAGCTACATAAAGACTAGCGGGGGGACCTACAATGAGCAGTTCTTC.